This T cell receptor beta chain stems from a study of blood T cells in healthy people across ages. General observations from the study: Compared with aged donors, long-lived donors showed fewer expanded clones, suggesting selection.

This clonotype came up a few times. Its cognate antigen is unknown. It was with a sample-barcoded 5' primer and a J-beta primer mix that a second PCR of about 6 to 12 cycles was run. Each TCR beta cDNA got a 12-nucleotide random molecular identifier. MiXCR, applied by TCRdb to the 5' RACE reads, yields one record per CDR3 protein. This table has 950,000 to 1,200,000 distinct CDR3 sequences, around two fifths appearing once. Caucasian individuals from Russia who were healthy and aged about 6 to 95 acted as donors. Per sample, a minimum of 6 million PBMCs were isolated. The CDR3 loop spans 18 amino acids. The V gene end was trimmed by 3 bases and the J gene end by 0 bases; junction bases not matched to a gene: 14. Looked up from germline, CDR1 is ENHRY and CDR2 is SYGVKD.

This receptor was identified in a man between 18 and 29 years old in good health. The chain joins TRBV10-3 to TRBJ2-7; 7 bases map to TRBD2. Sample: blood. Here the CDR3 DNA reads TGTGCCATCAGTGACCCCGACAAGCGGGGTTGGAGCTCCTACGAGCAGTACTTC. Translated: CAISDPDKRGWSSYEQYF.